This T cell receptor (beta chain) was sequenced for a study of blood T cell repertoires in COVID-19. Germline loops: CDR1 SGHRS, CDR2 YFSETQ. The CDR3 has 15 amino acids. V shed 0 bases and J shed 3 bases, with 13 bases lying between them. The table came from immunoSEQ multiplex PCR; TCRdb's copy has only in-frame clones and leaves some out. Here the sample spans roughly 380,000 clones, approximately 89% being singletons. This TCR was recovered from a man in his thirties or forties who had recovered from COVID-19. The chain has TRBV5-1 and TRBJ2-7; D is uncertain. Sequenced: PBMCs or T cells enriched from blood (not recorded which). In nucleotides, the CDR3 is TGCGCCAGCAGCTTGGATTGGCCCAAAGTCTACGAGCAGTACTTC. Its translation is CASSLDWPKVYEQYF.